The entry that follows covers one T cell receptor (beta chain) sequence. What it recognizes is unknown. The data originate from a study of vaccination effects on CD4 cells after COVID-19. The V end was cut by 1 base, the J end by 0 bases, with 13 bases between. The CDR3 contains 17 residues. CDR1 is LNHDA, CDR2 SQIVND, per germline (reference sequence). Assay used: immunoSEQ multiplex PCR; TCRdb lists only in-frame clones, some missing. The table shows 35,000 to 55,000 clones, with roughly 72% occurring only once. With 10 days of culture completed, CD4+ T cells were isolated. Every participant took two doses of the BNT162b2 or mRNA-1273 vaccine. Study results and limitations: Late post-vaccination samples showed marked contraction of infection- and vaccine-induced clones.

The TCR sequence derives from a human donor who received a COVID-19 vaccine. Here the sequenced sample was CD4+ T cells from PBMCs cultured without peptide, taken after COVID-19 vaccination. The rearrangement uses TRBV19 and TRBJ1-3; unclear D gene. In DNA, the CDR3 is TGTGCCAGTAGTATAGTAGCGGGTTTCCCCTCTGGAAACACCATATATTTT. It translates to CASSIVAGFPSGNTIYF.